This TCR beta chain is drawn from a study of control samples from healthy donors and cancer patients. The CDR3 length is 14 residues. V was pared by 1 base and J by 3 bases, with 10 bases between. Germline CDR1 LGHDT, CDR2 YNNKEL (reference sequence). Sequencing was performed with immunoSEQ multiplex PCR; in TCRdb, only in-frame clones are kept and a portion is missing. The repertoire holds around 90,000 clones, with around four fifths as singletons. This clone was observed once. The TCR comes from a man aged 30 to 45 in good health. V usage is TRBV3-1 (or the pseudogene TRBV3-2) and J usage is TRBJ2-7; D tentatively fits TRBD1 or TRBD2 (5 bases each). The sequenced material came from blood. As DNA, the CDR3 is TGTGCCAGCAGCCAAGGGGACGCCCGCTACGAGCAGTACTTC. Amino acid sequence: CASSQGDARYEQYF.